The 5 T cell receptor beta chains in this list originate from one sample, sequenced in a study of memory CD4+ T cells and cytomegalovirus serostatus. Single viable CD3+CD4+CD8-CD45RO+ cells were sorted as the memory CD4+ T cells. TCRdb's copy holds only in-frame clones and misses some; the assay was immunoSEQ multiplex PCR. The sample lists tens of thousands of clones, around 79% seen once, with about 2.7% in the top ten. The sequenced material came from memory CD4+ T cells from blood. The receptors were gathered from an adult in good health and CMV-seropositive.

V usage is TRBV27 and J usage is TRBJ1-3; possible D gene TRBD1, 5 bases. The CDR3 has 15 amino acids. Germline CDR1 is MNHEY and CDR2 is SMNVEV (reference sequence). Trimming pared 5 bases from V and 2 bases from J, leaving 13 bases between. The CDR3 DNA sequence: TGTGCCAGCAGTCCCGCAGGGTTCCCTGGAAACACCATATATTTT. Translation gives CASSPAGFPGNTIYF.

This clone occurred a few times. This chain connects TRBV9 to TRBJ2-5, with D unresolved. The CDR3 loop spans 15 amino acids. V shed 0 bases and J shed 5 bases, with 14 bases lying between them. Germline lookup yields CDR1 SGDLS and CDR2 YYNGEE. Written as DNA, the CDR3 is TGTGCCAGCAGCGTAGCTCCGGATGTTCGCGAGACCCAGTACTTC. It is translated as CASSVAPDVRETQYF.

This chain connects TRBV27 to TRBJ2-7; perhaps TRBD2 as D (6 bases). This CDR3 region has 13 residues. Germline CDR1 and CDR2: MNHEY and SMNVEV (reference sequence). V shed 5 bases and J shed 4 bases, with 12 bases lying between them. This chain's CDR3 is CASSLSGGYEQYF. As DNA, the CDR3 is TGTGCCAGCAGTCTTTCCGGGGGTTACGAGCAGTACTTC.

The chain links TRBV10-3 to TRBJ1-3; D is unclear. Trimming stripped 4 bases from V and 4 bases from J, with 8 bases between. The CDR3 contains 13 residues. CDR1 and CDR2 from the germline V gene are ENHRY and SYGVKD. The CDR3 spells CAISASPGNTIYF. CDR3 DNA sequence: TGTGCCATCAGTGCCTCCCCCGGAAACACCATATATTTT.

This chain uses TRBV7-8 with TRBJ1-2, with 7 bases identical to TRBD1. CDR3 length: 13 amino acids. V trimming: 5 bases; J trimming: 5 bases; junction bases outside the gene matches: 5. The germline V gene has CDR1 SGHVS and CDR2 FQNEAQ. CDR3 sequence reads: CASSPGQLYGYTF. CDR3 coding DNA: TGTGCCAGCAGCCCGGGACAGTTATATGGCTACACCTTC.